By its share, the clone carrying this TCR beta chain is medium-sized. No antigen is known for it. The same CDR3 can be traced to other DNA sequences in this sample. The repertoire was sequenced with immunoSEQ multiplex PCR; TCRdb's copy has only in-frame clones and lacks some. The table records under 45,000 clones, over 70% of them present only once. The data belong to a study of PD-1 blockade in classical Hodgkin lymphoma. Turning to the study itself: It was nivolumab at 3 mg/kg, given intravenously every 2 weeks, that patients received.

Study-wide results and caveats: Nivolumab starters within 1 year of ASCT were excluded. At C4D1, TCR diversity had climbed significantly for CD4+ cells, though not for CD8+ cells.

Germline V gene lookup returns CDR1 MNHEY and CDR2 SMNVEV (reference sequence). V was clipped by 3 bases and J by 3 bases; unmatched bases: 1. The CDR3 consists of 14 residues. The patients all showed relapse after autologous stem cell transplantation, while their brentuximab vedotin exposure varied. Sequenced material: peripheral blood mononuclear cells (PBMCs), taken at baseline. The sequence derives from a human donor with classical Hodgkin lymphoma. The chain couples TRBV27 to TRBJ1-4; 7 nucleotides align to TRBD1. The CDR3 nucleotides read TGTGCCAGCAGTTTCGGACAGGCTAATGAAAAACTGTTTTTT. Protein sequence: CASSFGQANEKLFF.